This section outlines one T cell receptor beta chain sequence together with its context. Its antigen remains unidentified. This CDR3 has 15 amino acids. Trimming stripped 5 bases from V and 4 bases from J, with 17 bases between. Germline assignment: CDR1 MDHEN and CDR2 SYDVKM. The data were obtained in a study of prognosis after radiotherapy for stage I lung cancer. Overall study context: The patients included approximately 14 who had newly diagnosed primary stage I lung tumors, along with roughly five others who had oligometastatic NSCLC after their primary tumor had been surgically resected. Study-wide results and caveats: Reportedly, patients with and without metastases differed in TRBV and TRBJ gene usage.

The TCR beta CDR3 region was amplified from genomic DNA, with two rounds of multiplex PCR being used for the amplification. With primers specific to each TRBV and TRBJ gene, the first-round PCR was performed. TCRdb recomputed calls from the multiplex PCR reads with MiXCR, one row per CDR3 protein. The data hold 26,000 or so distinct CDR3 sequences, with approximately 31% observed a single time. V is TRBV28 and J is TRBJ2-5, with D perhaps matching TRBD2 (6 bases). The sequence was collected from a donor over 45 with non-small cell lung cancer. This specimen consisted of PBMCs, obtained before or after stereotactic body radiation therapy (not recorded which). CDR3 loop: CASSGEPGGAETQYF. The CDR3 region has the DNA TGTGCCAGCAGTGGGGAGCCAGGCGGGGCAGAGACCCAGTACTTC.